Described below is a single T cell receptor beta chain sequence and its context. The antigen is undetermined. The source of the sample is a study of shared clonotypes between healthy human individuals. Study details: Serving as donors were two women and a few men, whose ages spanned 18 to 49.

In germline, CDR1 is MNHNY, CDR2 SVGAGI (reference sequence). The CDR3 has 12 residues. Trimming pared 4 bases from V and 10 bases from J, leaving 13 bases between. On sorted subsets, replicate PCRs used about 200 ng DNA, or about 30,000 T cell genomes. Using immunoSEQ multiplex PCR, the repertoire was profiled, and TCRdb retains in-frame clones only, with some absent. The profile shows over a million clones, 75% to 85% of them singletons. General study findings and limits: Even with large depth, rarefaction showed that sorted-subset sequencing was incomplete.

Adult Caucasians living in Nashville, Tennessee made up all of the donors. Input material: memory CD4+ T cells from PBMCs. The subset is: CD45RA-negative fraction. The TCR originated in a man aged 18 to 29 in good health. Some clones in this sample may be carry-over from other donors' samples. The V gene is TRBV6-6, the J gene TRBJ1-1; D might be TRBD1 (6 bases). CDR3 coding DNA: TGTGCCAGCAGTTCGGACAGAAAATTAGCTTTCTTT. It specifies CASSSDRKLAFF.